The sequence of this TCR beta chain was determined in a study of CD8 T cells in cerebrospinal fluid in Alzheimer's disease (dated by TCRdb to the early 2020s). Broadly, across the study: The study used two single-cell methods, plate-based nested PCR sequencing and droplet-based sequencing, to evaluate clonal expansion of CSF T cells. The study examined whether cerebrospinal fluid from healthy elderly individuals and from patients with neurodegenerative disease contained clonally expanded T cells. CSF gene-expression analysis, which included Parkinson's disease patients, covered more than 20 samples in total. In the droplet-based CSF analysis comparing patients with controls, 9 healthy controls (approximately 11,000 cells) and 9 patients with MCI or Alzheimer's disease (about 10,000 cells) were included.

The CDR3 goes from the cysteine to the phenylalanine over 14 residues. DNA is not on record. CDR1 and CDR2 (KGHDR, SFDVKD) derive from the germline V gene. As for this clonotype: This clone's antigen is unknown.

All participants were free of acute infectious disease and in good physical condition. Neurodegeneration in patients was confirmed using biomarkers including neurofilament, amyloid-beta and tau. For droplet-based sequencing, live CSF cells were sorted with a live/dead marker. CSF was obtained by lumbar puncture, and immune cells were pelleted by centrifugation at 300g. CSF samples were inspected for red blood cells, and any blood-contaminated sample was excluded. CSF cells were cryopreserved by placing the cells in freezing medium, freezing the cells overnight at -80 degrees C, and then storing the cells in liquid nitrogen. Before analysis, CSF samples were stored for less than seven months. The library was generated by 10x single-cell sequencing. CSF cells were profiled with 10X Genomics single-cell V(D)J and 5' gene-expression libraries. An Illumina NextSeq550 was used to sequence CSF single-cell TCR libraries. On the study's bioinformatics: V(D)J reads were aligned to the vdj-GRCh38 alts ensemble 2.0.0 reference and processed with the Cell Ranger vdj pipeline. Clonotypes were defined as cell barcodes sharing the same set of productive CDR3 nucleotide sequences. To link clonality with transcriptional profiles, clonotype information was added to the Seurat v3.0 gene-expression metadata. Any CSF cell with more than 1,800 genes, more than 7,500 UMIs or more than 10% mitochondrial reads was excluded. To find TCRs with known antigen specificity, CDR3-beta sequences were matched against VDJdb. Only TCRs with complete alpha and beta chains were included in the network analysis of clone sharing, which used the R package qgraph. Reads reprocessed by TCRdb are summarized as one entry per CDR3 protein sequence, and DNA is absent. TCRdb's processing, not the authors' own work, is the source of the V and J calls. This sample's records show about 1,400 distinct CDR3 sequences. Roughly 9.8% of the sample belongs to the ten largest clones.

What the research found in general, with its limitations: Finding EBV-specific TCRs in CSF, the authors cautioned, does not establish a causal link between EBV and Alzheimer's disease. In patients with MCI or Alzheimer's disease, the biggest CSF clone accounted for a larger percentage of TCRs than in controls. When data were pooled, most of the 6 Alzheimer's patients but only 1 of 10 healthy subjects had a highly expanded clone, defined as at least 3% of TCRs. The overall clonality comparison included only samples with detectable clones (about eleven healthy, 5 MCI, 5 AD, 6 PD). The EBV-specific clones were neither the most highly expanded clones nor enriched among patients.

The V gene is TRBV24-1 and the J gene is TRBJ2-4; the TCRdb D gene call, TRBD1, has no DNA to confirm it. Sequencing used cerebrospinal fluid. The receptor comes from a human donor with mild cognitive impairment. The CDR3 protein is CATSGGREVDIQYF.